The 27 T cell receptor beta chains listed next were all sequenced from one sample in a study of CD8 T cells in Susac syndrome. It was with random hexamers that 0.5 to 1 ug RNA was reverse transcribed. In TCRdb, the immunoSEQ multiplex PCR reads were re-called with MiXCR into one record per CDR3 protein. The sample yields 74,000 or so distinct CDR3 sequences, about 92% seen once. The sample taken for sequencing was CD4+ T cells from PBMCs. These receptor sequences come from a human donor with Susac syndrome.

This chain joins TRBV7-3 and TRBJ2-5; D perhaps matches TRBD2 (5 bases). The CDR3 is made up of 14 amino acids. Germline V lookup: CDR1 SGHTA, CDR2 FQGTGA. The V gene lost 0 bases and the J gene lost 5 bases, with 10 bases spanning the gap. The DNA of the CDR3 is TGTGCCAGCAGCTTAACCGTCACGGGGGAGACCCAGTACTTC. It translates to CASSLTVTGETQYF. The full variable domain, in which reference TRBV7-3 and TRBJ2-5 provide the parts outside the CDR3, is GAGVSQTPSNKVTEKGKYVELRCDPISGHTALYWYRQSLGQGPEFLIYFQGTGAADDSGLPNDRFFAVRPEGSVSTLKIQRTERGDSAVYLCASSLTVTGETQYFGPGTRLLVL.

The chain couples TRBV5-6 to TRBJ2-6; D not resolved. V was cut by 0 bases and J by 1 base, with 17 bases left in between. Germline V gene data show CDR1 as SGHDT and CDR2 as YYEEEE. The CDR3 sequence is 19 residues long. CDR3 nucleotide sequence: TGTGCCAGCAGCTTGGTCCACAGACGGTTGGAGTCTGGGGCCAACGTCCTGACTTTC. Translated: CASSLVHRRLESGANVLTF.

The chain is built from TRBV5-4 and TRBJ1-5, with D unresolved. Germline-derived CDR1 and CDR2 are SGHNT and YYREEE (reference sequence). This CDR3 is 12 amino acids long. Trimming removed 0 bases at V and 5 bases at J, with 3 bases between. CDR3 protein: CASSLGDQPQHF. The CDR3 DNA is TGTGCCAGCAGCTTGGGGGATCAGCCCCAGCATTTT. The variable domain in full, completed from reference TRBV5-4 and TRBJ1-5, reads ETGVTQSPTHLIKTRGQQVTLRCSSQSGHNTVSWYQQALGQGPQFIFQYYREEENGRGNFPPRFSGLQFPNYSSELNVNALELDDSALYLCASSLGDQPQHFGDGTRLSIL.

The V and J genes are TRBV7-2 and TRBJ1-4; no reliable D call. Trimming removed 2 bases from V and 4 bases from J, with 8 bases in between. This CDR3 region has 14 residues. Germline V lookup: CDR1 SGHTA, CDR2 FQGNSA. The chain's CDR3 is CASSLNSLNEKLFF. The CDR3 region has the DNA TGTGCCAGCAGCTTAAACAGTCTTAATGAAAAACTGTTTTTT. The whole variable domain, filled in from reference TRBV7-2 and TRBJ1-4, reads GAGVSQSPSNKVTEKGKDVELRCDPISGHTALYWYRQSLGQGLEFLIYFQGNSAPDKSGLPSDRFSAERTGGSVSTLTIQRTQQEDSAVYLCASSLNSLNEKLFFGSGTQLSVL.

The rearrangement uses TRBV19 and TRBJ1-5; possible D gene TRBD1, 5 bases. CDR3 length: 12 residues. CDR1 LNHDA and CDR2 SQIVND come from the germline V gene (reference sequence). V lost 6 bases and J 6 bases, leaving 9 bases between the germline ends. CDR3 protein: CASRVGAQPQHF. CDR3 bases: TGTGCCAGTAGGGTCGGGGCTCAGCCCCAGCATTTT.

V usage is TRBV14 and J usage is TRBJ2-6; unclear D gene. The CDR3 consists of 15 residues. V was trimmed by 1 base and J by 4 bases, leaving 8 bases between them. CDR1 SGHDN and CDR2 FVKESK come from the germline V gene. This CDR3 reads CASSQVGSGANVLTF. The CDR3 DNA reads TGTGCCAGCAGCCAAGTAGGTTCCGGGGCCAACGTCCTGACTTTC.

This rearrangement joins TRBV19 to TRBJ2-1; 8 positions agree with TRBD1. CDR3 length equals 15 residues. From germline, CDR1 is LNHDA and CDR2 SQIVND (reference sequence). With 6 bases clipped from V and 6 bases from J, the junction kept 10 bases outside the gene matches. The DNA of the CDR3 is TGTGCCAGTAGCTTGTGGACAGGGACGCGCAATGAGCAGTTCTTC. This gives the protein CASSLWTGTRNEQFF.

V and J are TRBV9 and TRBJ2-1; a weak D match, TRBD2 (7 bases). Germline V gene data show CDR1 as SGDLS and CDR2 as YYNGEE. The CDR3 consists of 20 residues. Trimming took 2 bases from V and 10 from J, leaving 34 bases between them. Written as DNA, the CDR3 is TGTGCCAGCAGCGTGGCTGGCCCCCTATCGGCGGGGGCCCGTCAAGGGGAGCAGTTCTTC. Amino acids: CASSVAGPLSAGARQGEQFF.

Turning to this clonotype: The junction and the germline gene differ at one end; a read error may be behind it. The gene calls are TRBV28 and TRBJ1-3; D unclear. This CDR3 region has 15 residues. Germline CDR1 and CDR2: MDHEN and SYDVKM. The CDR3 coding sequence is TGTGCCAGCACCACGCGAGCATCCTCTGAAAACACCATATATTTT. Translating it yields CASTTRASSENTIYF.

The CDR3, as DNA: TGTGCCAGAAGCTTGGCTGGGATGATCACCGGGGAGCTGTTTTTT. This translates into CARSLAGMITGELFF. The chain combines TRBV5-3 with TRBJ2-2, with D unresolved. TRBV5-3 has ORF status, its function being uncertain. V dropped 0 bases and J dropped 4 bases, with 10 bases sitting between them. The CDR3 has 15 residues.

J is TRBJ2-7 and V is TRBV29-1; D unclear. Trimming took 4 bases from V and 0 from J, leaving 10 bases between them. The CDR3 sequence is 13 residues long. From germline, CDR1 is SQVTM and CDR2 ANQGSEA. The CDR3 nucleotides are TGCAGCGTTGGCCAGCTTAACTCCTACGAGCAGTACTTC. Protein: CSVGQLNSYEQYF.

The chain has TRBV18 and TRBJ2-5; tentatively, D is TRBD2 (6 bases). Germline V gene data show CDR1 as KGHSH and CDR2 as LQKENI. The CDR3 has 15 amino acids. V was pared by 2 bases and J by 1 base, with 11 bases between. The CDR3 protein is CASSPESSGQETQYF. The CDR3 DNA is TGTGCCAGCTCACCAGAGAGTAGCGGCCAAGAGACCCAGTACTTC.

The rearrangement uses TRBV5-8 and TRBJ2-5; D call uncertain. V shed 4 bases and J shed 5 bases, with 12 bases lying between them. Germline V gene sequence: CDR1 SGHTS, CDR2 YDEGEE. The length of the CDR3 is 13 residues. CDR3 loop: CASSRLSTETQYF. The DNA for the CDR3 is TGTGCCAGCAGCCGATTAAGCACGGAGACCCAGTACTTC.

This sequence joins TRBV10-3 and TRBJ2-5; D gene ambiguous. Trimming took off 11 bases at V and 3 bases at J, with 7 bases between the two ends. Germline CDR1 ENHRY, CDR2 SYGVKD. The CDR3 runs to 10 residues. The CDR3 DNA reads as TGTGCCGCATCGGAAGAGACCCAGTACTTC. Its protein product is CAASEETQYF.

V is TRBV2 and J is TRBJ1-5, with 7 bases aligning to TRBD1. The V gene end was trimmed by 5 bases and the J gene end by 7 bases; junction bases not matched to a gene: 8. Per the germline V gene, CDR1 is SNHLY and CDR2 is FYNNEI. The CDR3 sequence is 14 residues long. CDR3 loop: CASSLTGVQQPQHF. The CDR3 region has the DNA TGTGCCAGCAGTCTTACAGGGGTGCAGCAGCCCCAGCATTTT.

The chain carries TRBV9 and TRBJ1-5; possibly TRBD1 for D (5 bases). CDR1 is SGDLS, CDR2 YYNGEE, per germline. V was cut by 0 bases and J by 3 bases, with 10 bases left in between. The CDR3 contains 15 residues. The CDR3 here is CASSVAGGSNQPQHF. CDR3 DNA: TGTGCCAGCAGCGTAGCTGGGGGTTCCAATCAGCCCCAGCATTTT.

The chain joins TRBV7-2 to TRBJ2-2; D uncertain. Germline V gives CDR1 SGHTA, CDR2 FQGNSA. V was pared by 5 bases and J by 1 base, with 8 bases between. This CDR3 has 14 amino acids. CDR3 sequence reads: CASSPTLNTGELFF. The CDR3 DNA reads TGTGCCAGCAGCCCCACACTGAACACCGGGGAGCTGTTTTTT.

This clonotype was counted a single time. The chain recombines TRBV29-1 with TRBJ1-3; D may be TRBD1 (5 bases). CDR3 length: 15 residues. Germline-derived CDR1 and CDR2 are SQVTM and ANQGSEA. V was pared by 3 bases and J by 0 bases, with 12 bases between. The CDR3: CSVEQGRSSGNTIYF. The CDR3 DNA is TGCAGCGTTGAGCAGGGACGATCCTCTGGAAACACCATATATTTT.

As DNA, the CDR3 is TGTGCCAGCAGGTGGACAGGGCTGTACAATGAGCAGTTCTTC. It is translated as CASRWTGLYNEQFF. V is TRBV6-2 or TRBV6-3 and J is TRBJ2-1; 8 bases map to TRBD1. With V trimmed by 6 bases and J by 4 bases, 5 bases remained unmatched. CDR3 length: 14 residues. Germline-derived CDR1 and CDR2 are MNHEY and SVGEGT.

The chain joins TRBV9 to TRBJ2-3; 9 bases fit TRBD2. The germline V gene has CDR1 SGDLS and CDR2 YYNGEE. The CDR3 has 15 residues. J lost 2 bases, V lost 2 bases, and 3 bases had no gene match. In DNA, the CDR3 is TGTGCCAGCAGCGTGGCTAGCGGGAACACAGATACGCAGTATTTT. Residues: CASSVASGNTDTQYF.

The genes are TRBV7-3 and TRBJ2-1; D call uncertain. This CDR3 is built from 16 residues. Per germline, CDR1 SGHTA and CDR2 FQGTGA. V was pared by 5 bases and J by 0 bases, with 14 bases between. CDR3 bases: TGTGCCAGCAGCGTATACAGTACCAGCTCCTACAATGAGCAGTTCTTC. Amino acid sequence: CASSVYSTSSYNEQFF.

This chain links TRBV6-5 with TRBJ2-3; D is unresolved. Germline V gives CDR1 MNHEY, CDR2 SVGAGI. CDR3 length: 14 residues. The germline V and J ends were trimmed by 3 bases and 2 bases, with 9 bases remaining between them. DNA of the CDR3: TGTGCCAGCAGTTATGGGCAGGCCACAGATACGCAGTATTTT. It specifies CASSYGQATDTQYF.

This chain uses TRBV5-1 with TRBJ2-6; the D gene is possibly TRBD1 (7 bases). This CDR3 is 19 amino acids long. Germline CDR1 is SGHRS and CDR2 is YFSETQ. The V end lost 1 base, the J end lost 0 bases, and 17 bases lay between the germline ends. For the CDR3, the DNA is TGCGCCAGCAGCTTGCGGGAGACAGGGCGCAGCTCTGGGGCCAACGTCCTGACTTTC. Translating it yields CASSLRETGRSSGANVLTF.

The rearrangement uses TRBV5-6 and TRBJ1-2; perhaps TRBD1 as D (5 bases). Germline V lookup: CDR1 SGHDT, CDR2 YYEEEE. The CDR3 is made up of 15 amino acids. The ends were cut back, 1 base at V and 0 bases at J, with 10 bases in the middle. CDR3 sequence reads: CASSLLRGTNYGYTF. For the CDR3, the DNA is TGTGCCAGCAGCTTGTTAAGGGGAACTAACTATGGCTACACCTTC.

The chain couples TRBV20-1 to TRBJ1-2; no clear D gene. V was trimmed by 6 bases and J by 4 bases, leaving 18 bases between them. Germline CDR1 is DFQATT and CDR2 is SNEGSKA (reference sequence). The CDR3 loop spans 14 amino acids. CDR3 amino acids: CSASVGRRIYGYTF. The CDR3 nucleotides read TGCAGTGCCTCAGTTGGCCGTAGGATCTATGGCTACACCTTC.

V is TRBV6-5 and J is TRBJ1-3; 7 bases line up with TRBD1. J was trimmed by 0 bases and V by 3 bases; bases with no gene match: 5. CDR3 length: 16 residues. Germline V gene sequence: CDR1 MNHEY, CDR2 SVGAGI. This CDR3 is CASSYGQALSGNTIYF. The CDR3 region has the DNA TGTGCCAGCAGTTATGGACAGGCACTCTCTGGAAACACCATATATTTT.

The chain links TRBV5-1 to TRBJ1-5; no clear D. Germline V gene data show CDR1 as SGHRS and CDR2 as YFSETQ. This CDR3 spans 12 amino acids. V dropped 2 bases and J dropped 9 bases, with 9 bases sitting between them. CDR3 nucleotide sequence: TGCGCCAGCAGCTTCGAATCAGGGCCCCAGCATTTT. Encoded protein: CASSFESGPQHF.